A selection of T cell receptor beta chains follows, all from one sample in a study of T cell repertoires in cytomegalovirus infection. TCRdb analysed the reads with MiXCR anew, one entry per CDR3 protein. The table lists a few hundred thousand distinct CDR3 sequences, roughly an eighth of them singletons. The material sequenced was PBMCs. The receptor set was obtained from a human donor in good health (CMV status not recorded). Some clones in this sample may be carry-over from other donors' samples. The CDR3 runs from the conserved cysteine through the conserved F or W. D genes are given only for firm matches. The listing skips clone size in some rows; elsewhere it reads once, few, many or a size class.

-,many,TRBV7-2,TRBJ2-5,TGTGCCAGCAGCTTAGAGTGGGGAATCCAAGAGACCCAGTACTTC,CASSLEWGIQETQYF
TRBD2,few,TRBV28,TRBJ2-7,TGTGCCAGCGACACTAGCGGGCGCTACGAGCAGTACTTC,CASDTSGRYEQYF
TRBD1,few,TRBV2,TRBJ2-3,TGTGCCACAGCGGAATCCCCGGGACAGGGGGCCGGTTTAAGAGATACGCAGTATTTT,CATAESPGQGAGLRDTQYF
TRBD1,few,TRBV28,TRBJ2-3,TGTGCCAGCAGTCGGGACAGGGCCCGCACAGATACGCAGTATTTT,CASSRDRARTDTQYF
-,few,TRBV20-1,TRBJ1-3,TGCAGTGCTAGAGATCCAGGGCGCCCTGGAAACACCATATATTTT,CSARDPGRPGNTIYF
-,few,TRBV20-1,TRBJ2-5,TGCAGTGCTGCGGGTAGTAAGGGCAGCCCCCAAGAGACCCAGTACTTC,CSAAGSKGSPQETQYF
-,many,TRBV27,TRBJ1-5,TGTGCCACCGGGGGGGGCGGCAATCAGCCCCAGCATTTT,CATGGGGNQPQHF
TRBD1,-,TRBV29-1,TRBJ1-4,TGCAGCGTTGGGGGAACTCGGGACAGGGGGCATGAAAAACTGTTTTTT,CSVGGTRDRGHEKLFF
-,many,TRBV7-3,TRBJ1-5,TGTGCCAGCAGCTTAACTCTCCTGGACCCCCAGCATTTT,CASSLTLLDPQHF
TRBD2,few,TRBV29-1,TRBJ2-7,TGCAGCGTTGGGGGCGGGCCGGGACTAGCGAGCTACGAGCAGTACTTC,CSVGGGPGLASYEQYF
TRBD1,few,TRBV29-1,TRBJ1-1,TGCAGCGTTACTGGACAGGGGCCCCCTGAAGCTTTCTTT,CSVTGQGPPEAFF
-,many,TRBV7-6,TRBJ2-3,TGTGCCAGCAGTCATAACAGGATTAGCACAGATACGCAGTATTTT,CASSHNRISTDTQYF
-,few,TRBV10-3,TRBJ2-6,TGTGCCATACCCAGCTCTGGGGCCAACGTCCTGACTTTC,CAIPSSGANVLTF
-,many,TRBV28,TRBJ1-1,TGTGCCAGCAGTTTATCGCCTAGATGGGGGGCCGAAGCTTTCTTT,CASSLSPRWGAEAFF
TRBD2,many,TRBV6-2/TRBV6-3,TRBJ2-1,TGTGCCAGCAGGGGACTAGCGGGAGTTGAGGTAAATGAGCAGTTCTTC,CASRGLAGVEVNEQFF
-,many,TRBV2,TRBJ2-3,TGTGCCAGCAGCGGTGCAGGGGTTGGCACAGATACGCAGTATTTT,CASSGAGVGTDTQYF
-,many,TRBV12-3/TRBV12-4,TRBJ1-6,TGTGCCAGCAGACGGGACGCTGGGTCTTCACCCCTCCACTTT,CASRRDAGSSPLHF
TRBD2,few,TRBV29-1,TRBJ2-3,TGCAGCGGGAGGGGGACTAGCGGGAGAGGCACAGATACGCAGTATTTT,CSGRGTSGRGTDTQYF
-,many,TRBV25-1,TRBJ1-1,TGTGCCAGCAGTGAATATGGGAACACTGAAGCTTTCTTT,CASSEYGNTEAFF
-,many,TRBV10-3,TRBJ2-7,TGTGCCATCAGTGAGAAGACAGGATCCTACGAGCAGTACTTC,CAISEKTGSYEQYF
-,many,TRBV7-9,TRBJ1-4,TGTGCCAGCAGCCGTGGACGAGCAACTAATGAAAAACTGTTTTTT,CASSRGRATNEKLFF
TRBD2,-,TRBV20-1,TRBJ2-1,TGCAGCCCCGCGGGGGGGCGGTGGTACAATGAGCAGTTCTTC,CSPAGGRWYNEQFF
-,many,TRBV7-2,TRBJ1-2,TGTGCCAGCAGCTTAGGCACCCACTGGCGTATAAACTATGGCTACACCTTC,CASSLGTHWRINYGYTF
-,many,TRBV20-1,TRBJ2-7,TGCAGTGCTAGACACCCCGGAGGCCGAGAGCAGTACTTC,CSARHPGGREQYF
-,many,TRBV28,TRBJ2-7,TGTGCCAGCAGTCCTGCACGATACGAGCAGTACTTC,CASSPARYEQYF
-,few,TRBV19,TRBJ1-1,TGTGCCAGTGAGACGGGGGGAAACACTGAAGCTTTCTTT,CASETGGNTEAFF
TRBD2,many,TRBV7-3,TRBJ2-2,TGTGCCAGCAGCTTAAAAACCGGGACTAGCGCCGGGGAGCTGTTTTTT,CASSLKTGTSAGELFF
-,-,TRBV27,TRBJ1-1,TGTGCCAGCAGTTTACCCGGGGGAGAAGCTTTCTTT,CASSLPGGEAFF
-,few,TRBV19,TRBJ1-2,TGTGCCAGTAGTATGGAGGGGGTCTATGGCTACACCTTC,CASSMEGVYGYTF
TRBD1,many,TRBV7-2,TRBJ1-2,TGTGCCAGCAGCTTGGGACAGCTCCCCTATGGCTACACCTTC,CASSLGQLPYGYTF
-,many,TRBV7-9,TRBJ2-1,TGTGCCAGCAGCCCCGTGTCGGCAGACAATGAGCAGTTCTTC,CASSPVSADNEQFF
-,few,TRBV6-2/TRBV6-3,TRBJ1-1,TGTGCCAGCAGCGGACTTCGGACGGTGAACACTGAAGCTTTCTTT,CASSGLRTVNTEAFF
-,many,TRBV7-8,TRBJ1-2,TGTGCCAGCAGCTCCCCGAGTTGGGCGATATTGACTGGCTACACCTTC,CASSSPSWAILTGYTF
TRBD1,many,TRBV11-2,TRBJ1-1,TGTGCCAGCAGCTTGACAGGGCAATCGAACACTGAAGCTTTCTTT,CASSLTGQSNTEAFF
-,-,TRBV20-1,TRBJ2-5,TGCAGTGCTGGCAGCGGGGAGACCCAGTACTTC,CSAGSGETQYF
-,few,TRBV29-1,TRBJ1-2,TGCAGCGTCGCAGGGGCCGGCTATGGCTACACCTTC,CSVAGAGYGYTF
-,-,TRBV11-2,TRBJ2-1,TGTGCCAGCAGCTCCTATAGCGCGCAATCCTACAATGAGCAGTTCTTC,CASSSYSAQSYNEQFF
-,many,TRBV28,TRBJ1-5,TGTGCCAGCCGGGACGTCCGCGGGGGGCCCCAGCATTTT,CASRDVRGGPQHF
-,many,TRBV5-8,TRBJ2-5,TGTGCCAGCAGTTCAGGGTCAGGTCGGGAGACCCAGTACTTC,CASSSGSGRETQYF
-,few,TRBV28,TRBJ1-1,TGTGCCAGCAGTCTGACAGCGTTCAACACTGAAGCTTTCTTT,CASSLTAFNTEAFF
-,-,TRBV29-1,TRBJ2-7,TGCAGCGTCGGGGGGCAGGGGGGTTCCTACGAGCAGTACTTC,CSVGGQGGSYEQYF
TRBD1,few,TRBV5-6,TRBJ2-2,TGTGCCAGCAGCTCGGGAACAGGGGCCCACACCGGGGAGCTGTTTTTT,CASSSGTGAHTGELFF
TRBD2,many,TRBV7-3,TRBJ2-3,TGTGCCAGCAGCCCGCGGGGGGGCAAGACAGATACGCAGTATTTT,CASSPRGGKTDTQYF
TRBD2,few,TRBV29-1,TRBJ2-5,TGCAGCGTAGGACTAGCGAGCGGACAGACCCAGTACTTC,CSVGLASGQTQYF
-,many,TRBV7-2,TRBJ2-7,TGTGCCAGCAGCTTCTGGAACTCCTACGAGCAGTACTTC,CASSFWNSYEQYF
-,-,TRBV19,TRBJ1-5,TGTGCCAGTAGTATTCACCGAGGAAGCAATCAGCCCCAGCATTTT,CASSIHRGSNQPQHF